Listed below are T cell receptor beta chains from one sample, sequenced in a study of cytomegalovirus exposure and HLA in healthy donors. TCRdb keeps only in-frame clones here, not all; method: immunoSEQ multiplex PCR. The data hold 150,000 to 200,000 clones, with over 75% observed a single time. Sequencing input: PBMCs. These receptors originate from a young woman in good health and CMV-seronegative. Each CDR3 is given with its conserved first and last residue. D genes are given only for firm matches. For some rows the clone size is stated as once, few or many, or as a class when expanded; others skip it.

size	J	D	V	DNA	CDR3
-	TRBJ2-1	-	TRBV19	TGTGCCAGTACAGGGGGGCCAGGGTCCTACAATGAGCAGTTCTTC	CASTGGPGSYNEQFF
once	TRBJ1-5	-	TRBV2	TGTGCCAGCAGCCGGGAGGGTTCTGATCAGCCCCAGCATTTT	CASSREGSDQPQHF
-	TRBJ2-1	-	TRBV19	TGTGCCAGTAGTTTTAGGTCCAACAGCCGGGGTGAGCAGTTCTTC	CASSFRSNSRGEQFF
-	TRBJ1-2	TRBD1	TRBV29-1	TGCAGCGTTGAAGATGGGACAGGGCTCTATGGCTACACCTTC	CSVEDGTGLYGYTF
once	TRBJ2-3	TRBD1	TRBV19	TGTGCCAGTAGTCGAGGGACAGGGTCTAACACAGATACGCAGTATTTT	CASSRGTGSNTDTQYF
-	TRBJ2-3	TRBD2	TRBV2	TGTGCCAGCAGTGGGGGGGGACTTCCAACCGGGGATACGCAGTATTTT	CASSGGGLPTGDTQYF
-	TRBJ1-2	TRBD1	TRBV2	TGTGCCAGCAGCCAGACAGGGGGCGGCTATGGCTACACCTTC	CASSQTGGGYGYTF
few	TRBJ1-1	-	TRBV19	TGTGCCAGTAGTATAGATGCAGGGCAAGGCACTGAAGCTTTCTTT	CASSIDAGQGTEAFF
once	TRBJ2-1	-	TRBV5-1	TGCGCCAGCAGCTTCGGCCGCGGGGGCGTATCCTACAATGAGCAGTTCTTC	CASSFGRGGVSYNEQFF
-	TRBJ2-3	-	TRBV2	TGTGCCAGCAAGCGCAGAGGCGGCACAGATACGCAGTATTTT	CASKRRGGTDTQYF
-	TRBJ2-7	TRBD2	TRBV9	TGTGCCAGCAGCAAAGGTACTAGCGGGAACTACGAGCAGTACTTC	CASSKGTSGNYEQYF
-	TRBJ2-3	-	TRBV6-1	TGTGCCAGCATCTCAGATACGCAGTATTTT	CASISDTQYF
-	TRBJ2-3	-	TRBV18	TGTGCCAGCCCCGGAGCCGGGACACCGAGCACAGATACGCAGTATTTT	CASPGAGTPSTDTQYF
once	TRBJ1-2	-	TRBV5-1	TGCGCCAGCCAGCAGAAGGGCGGGGGATCTGGCTACACCTTC	CASQQKGGGSGYTF
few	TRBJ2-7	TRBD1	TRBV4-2	TGTGCCAGCAGCGAAGGACAGGCATACGAGCAGTACTTC	CASSEGQAYEQYF
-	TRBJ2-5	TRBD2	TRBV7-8	TGTGCCAGCAGCCCACCGACTAGCTTGGAGACCCAGTACTTC	CASSPPTSLETQYF
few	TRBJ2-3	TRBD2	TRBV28	TGTGCCAGCAGTTTTCCGATAGAACTAGCGGGGGAAAAAGATACGCAGTATTTT	CASSFPIELAGEKDTQYF
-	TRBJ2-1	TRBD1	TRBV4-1	TGCGCCAGCAGCCCCTGGACAGGGGTAAGCAATGAGCAGTTCTTC	CASSPWTGVSNEQFF
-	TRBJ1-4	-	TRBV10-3	TGTGCCATCAGTGAGGGACAGCTTGAAAAACTGTTTTTT	CAISEGQLEKLFF
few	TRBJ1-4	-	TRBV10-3	TGTGCCATCAGTGAGTCGATGGGGGGGACTAATGAAAAACTGTTTTTT	CAISESMGGTNEKLFF
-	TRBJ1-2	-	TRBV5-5	TGTGCCAGCAGCTTGGCCATTCAGTACTATGGCTACACCTTC	CASSLAIQYYGYTF
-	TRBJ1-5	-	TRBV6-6	TGTGCCAGCAGTTACTCGATTGGCCAGCCCCAGCATTTT	CASSYSIGQPQHF
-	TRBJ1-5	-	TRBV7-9	TGTGCCAGCAGCTTAGGGAGTTTGGACAATCAGCCCCAGCATTTT	CASSLGSLDNQPQHF
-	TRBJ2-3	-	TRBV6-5	TGTGCCAGCAGTGGAACGGTGGAGGATACGCAGTATTTT	CASSGTVEDTQYF
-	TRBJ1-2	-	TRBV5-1	TGCGCCAGCAGCCTACCGACAGCTCAGGGAGGCTACACCTTC	CASSLPTAQGGYTF
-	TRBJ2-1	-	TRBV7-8	TGTGCCAGCAGGTCCCATGAGCAGGTCTACAATGAGCAGTTCTTC	CASRSHEQVYNEQFF
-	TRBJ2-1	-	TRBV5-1	TGCGCCAGCAGCTTCACAGGTCGAGTAGATGAGCAGTTCTTC	CASSFTGRVDEQFF
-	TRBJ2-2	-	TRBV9	TGTGCCAGCAGCGTAGCCCCCACACAGGGCGCCGGGGAGCTGTTTTTT	CASSVAPTQGAGELFF
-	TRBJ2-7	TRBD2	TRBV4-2	TGTGCCAGCAGCCAACCTGGGACTAGTAGCCCCTACGAGCAGTACTTC	CASSQPGTSSPYEQYF
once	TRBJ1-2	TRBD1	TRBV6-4	TGTGCCAGCAGTGACGGGACAGGGGGCTACTATGGCTACACCTTC	CASSDGTGGYYGYTF
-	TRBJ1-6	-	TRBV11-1	TGTGCCAGCAGCGAAGACAGCATCTATAATTCACCCCTCCACTTT	CASSEDSIYNSPLHF
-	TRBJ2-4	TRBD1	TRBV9	TGTGCCAGCAGTGGGGGACAGAACAGTCAGTACTTC	CASSGGQNSQYF
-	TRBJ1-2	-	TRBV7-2	TGTGCCAGCAGCCCAGGGGTGGGGCGCAGCTATGGCTACACCTTC	CASSPGVGRSYGYTF
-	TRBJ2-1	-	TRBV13	TGTGCCAGCAGCATAGGGAGGCTCTACAATGAGCAGTTCTTC	CASSIGRLYNEQFF
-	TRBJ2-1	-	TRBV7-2	TGTGCCAGCAGCTTATCCGCTAGCAAATACAATGAGCAGTTCTTC	CASSLSASKYNEQFF
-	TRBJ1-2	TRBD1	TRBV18	TGTGCCAGCTCACCTTGGGGACAGGGTGCGGACTATGGCTACACCTTC	CASSPWGQGADYGYTF
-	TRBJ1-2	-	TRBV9	TGTGCCAGCAGCGTAGGGGGGGGAGGCTACACCTTC	CASSVGGGGYTF
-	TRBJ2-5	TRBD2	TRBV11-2	TGTGCCAGCAGCTTAGGGGGGGGACTAGCGACCCAGTACTTC	CASSLGGGLATQYF
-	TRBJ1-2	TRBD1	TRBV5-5	TGTGCCAGCAGCCCTCTGACAGGGGCGATCTATGGCTACACCTTC	CASSPLTGAIYGYTF
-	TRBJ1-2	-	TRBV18	TGTGCCAGCTCACCCTCGAGAGACTATGGCTACACCTTC	CASSPSRDYGYTF
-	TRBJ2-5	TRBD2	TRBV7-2	TGTGCCAGCAGCTTACAACTAGCGGAAGAGACCCAGTACTTC	CASSLQLAEETQYF
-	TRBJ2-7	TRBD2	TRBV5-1	TGCGCCAGCAGCTTACTAGCGGTCTCCTACGAGCAGTACTTC	CASSLLAVSYEQYF
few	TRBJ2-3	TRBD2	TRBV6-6	TGTGCCAGCAGTGGGACTAGCAGCGCAGATACGCAGTATTTT	CASSGTSSADTQYF
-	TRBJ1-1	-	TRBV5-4	TGTGCCAGCAGGTCCGGACTGAAGGCTGAAGCTTTCTTT	CASRSGLKAEAFF
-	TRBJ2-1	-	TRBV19	TGTGCCAGTAGTATTACAACGTACAATGAGCAGTTCTTC	CASSITTYNEQFF
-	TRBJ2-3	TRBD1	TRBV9	TGTGCCAGCAGCGTAGGGTTAGGGGGCACCACAGATACGCAGTATTTT	CASSVGLGGTTDTQYF
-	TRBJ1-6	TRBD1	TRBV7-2	TGTGCCAGCAGCTCCACAGGGGGCGCCTATTCACCCCTCCACTTT	CASSSTGGAYSPLHF
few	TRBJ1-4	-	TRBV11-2	TGTGCCAGCAGCTTAAGGAGTGAAAAACTGTTTTTT	CASSLRSEKLFF
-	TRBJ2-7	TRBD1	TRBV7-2	TGTGCCAGCAGCTTTCAAGGGGGCCATGAGCAGTACTTC	CASSFQGGHEQYF
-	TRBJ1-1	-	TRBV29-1	TGCAGCGCCCGGTCCCCAAGGGGCACTGAAGCTTTCTTT	CSARSPRGTEAFF
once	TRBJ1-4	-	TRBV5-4	TGTGCCAGCAGCTCCCAGGGGTTTCAGGAAAAACTGTTTTTT	CASSSQGFQEKLFF
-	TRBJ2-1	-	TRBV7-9	TGTTCCAGCACCTACCTCGGGATACCCCACAATGAGCAGTTCTTC	CSSTYLGIPHNEQFF
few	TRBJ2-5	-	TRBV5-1	TGCGCCAGCAGCTTGGGGGCAGCCCAAGAGACCCAGTACTTC	CASSLGAAQETQYF
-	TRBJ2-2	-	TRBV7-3	TGTGCCAGCAGCTTAACGGCAGGGGCGAACACCGGGGAGCTGTTTTTT	CASSLTAGANTGELFF
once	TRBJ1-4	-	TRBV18	TGTGCCAGCTCACCTGGAGCTACTTATGAAAAACTGTTTTTT	CASSPGATYEKLFF
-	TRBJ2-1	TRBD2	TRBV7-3	TGTGCCAGCAGCCAACGACTAGCGGGGGTCAATGAGCAGTTCTTC	CASSQRLAGVNEQFF
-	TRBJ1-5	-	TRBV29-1	TGCAGCGTTGCAGGGGTCAATCAGCCCCAGCATTTT	CSVAGVNQPQHF
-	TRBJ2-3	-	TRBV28	TGTGCCAGCAGTTTATCCGAACCCGGAACCGGGACGCAGTATTTT	CASSLSEPGTGTQYF
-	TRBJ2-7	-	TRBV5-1	TGCGCCAGCAGCTTGTCAGGCGAAGGAGGGGTGCAGTACTTC	CASSLSGEGGVQYF